Listed below are T cell receptor beta chains from one sample, sequenced in a study of blood T cell repertoires in COVID-19. Measured with immunoSEQ multiplex PCR; TCRdb has only the in-frame clones, and not every one. The table records around 80,000 clones, 70% to 85% of them present only once. Sequencing was done on a sample of peripheral blood. The receptors come from a man between 50 and 59 years old with active or convalescent COVID-19. CDR3s include the opening cysteine and the closing phenylalanine or tryptophan. D genes are given only for firm matches. A clone size is listed for some rows: how often the clone was seen (once, few, many), or a class if it is expanded.

clone size: NA; D gene: NA; J gene: TRBJ2-6; V gene: TRBV6-5; CDR3 DNA: TGTGCCACCACTGGAGGCCGAAGAGGGGCCAACGTCCTGACTTTC; CDR3 protein: CATTGGRRGANVLTF
clone size: NA; D gene: TRBD1; J gene: TRBJ1-1; V gene: TRBV6-5; CDR3 DNA: TGTGCCAGCAGTTACGCCGACAGGGTTGGGACTGAAGCTTTCTTT; CDR3 protein: CASSYADRVGTEAFF
clone size: NA; D gene: NA; J gene: TRBJ2-2; V gene: TRBV6-5; CDR3 DNA: TGTGCCAGCAGAAGCTTGTCCGGGGAGCTGTTTTTT; CDR3 protein: CASRSLSGELFF
clone size: NA; D gene: TRBD1; J gene: TRBJ1-4; V gene: TRBV6-4; CDR3 DNA: TGTGCCAGCAGTCGACAGGGTGGTGAAAAACTGTTTTTT; CDR3 protein: CASSRQGGEKLFF
clone size: NA; D gene: NA; J gene: TRBJ1-2; V gene: TRBV11-2; CDR3 DNA: TGTGCCAGCAGCTTAACTCGCGGGGGCGTCTATGGCTACACCTTC; CDR3 protein: CASSLTRGGVYGYTF
clone size: NA; D gene: NA; J gene: TRBJ1-3; V gene: TRBV29-1; CDR3 DNA: TGCAGCGTCTCACAATCTGGAAACACCATATATTTT; CDR3 protein: CSVSQSGNTIYF
clone size: NA; D gene: TRBD2; J gene: TRBJ2-3; V gene: TRBV4-3; CDR3 DNA: TGCGCCAGCAGCCAAGAAGAGCCTAGCGGGGGGGCTCCAGATACGCAGTATTTT; CDR3 protein: CASSQEEPSGGAPDTQYF
clone size: NA; D gene: TRBD1; J gene: TRBJ1-2; V gene: TRBV19; CDR3 DNA: TGTGCCAGTAGTGCGGCCGGGACAGGGGGCTACTATGGCTACACCTTC; CDR3 protein: CASSAAGTGGYYGYTF
clone size: NA; D gene: NA; J gene: TRBJ1-2; V gene: TRBV21-1; CDR3 DNA: TGTGCCATCTTCCGGGACAGTTATGGCTACACCTTC; CDR3 protein: CAIFRDSYGYTF
clone size: NA; D gene: NA; J gene: TRBJ2-2; V gene: TRBV5-6; CDR3 DNA: TGTGCCAGCAGCTTGGTGGACAACAGGGCGAACACCGGGGAGCTGTTTTTT; CDR3 protein: CASSLVDNRANTGELFF
clone size: NA; D gene: NA; J gene: TRBJ1-2; V gene: TRBV6-2/TRBV6-3; CDR3 DNA: TGTGCCAGCAGTGCCAGGGCTAACTATGGCTACACCTTC; CDR3 protein: CASSARANYGYTF
clone size: NA; D gene: TRBD1; J gene: TRBJ1-5; V gene: TRBV28; CDR3 DNA: TGTGCCAGCAGTTTATCGGGCAGGGGGATCAACCAGCCCCAGCATTTT; CDR3 protein: CASSLSGRGINQPQHF
clone size: NA; D gene: TRBD2; J gene: TRBJ2-4; V gene: TRBV5-4; CDR3 DNA: TGTGCCAGCAGCCCAAGTCTCCGGGGGGAGGGAGCCAAAAACATTCAGTACTTC; CDR3 protein: CASSPSLRGEGAKNIQYF
clone size: NA; D gene: TRBD2; J gene: TRBJ2-3; V gene: TRBV19; CDR3 DNA: TGTGCCAGTAATGACGGGGGGAGAGATACGCAGTATTTT; CDR3 protein: CASNDGGRDTQYF
clone size: NA; D gene: TRBD1; J gene: TRBJ2-7; V gene: TRBV7-9; CDR3 DNA: TGTGCCAGCAGCGTGGGACAGCCATTCTACGAGCAGTACTTC; CDR3 protein: CASSVGQPFYEQYF
clone size: NA; D gene: NA; J gene: TRBJ2-2; V gene: TRBV27; CDR3 DNA: TGTGCCAGCAGTTATCCCGGACGGAATGGAGGTTCCACCGGGGAGCTGTTTTTT; CDR3 protein: CASSYPGRNGGSTGELFF
clone size: NA; D gene: NA; J gene: TRBJ1-1; V gene: TRBV19; CDR3 DNA: TGTGCCAGTAGTATGGATCGGGGTCCAGCTTTCTTT; CDR3 protein: CASSMDRGPAFF
clone size: NA; D gene: TRBD1; J gene: TRBJ2-5; V gene: TRBV6-5; CDR3 DNA: TGTGCCAGCAGGTGGGGGGTTGGACAGGGAGAGACCCAGTACTTC; CDR3 protein: CASRWGVGQGETQYF
clone size: NA; D gene: TRBD2; J gene: TRBJ2-7; V gene: TRBV19; CDR3 DNA: TGTGCCAGTAACCCCGGAGCGGGGGGATCCTACGAGCAGTACTTC; CDR3 protein: CASNPGAGGSYEQYF
clone size: once; D gene: TRBD1; J gene: TRBJ1-6; V gene: TRBV9; CDR3 DNA: TGTGCCAGCAGCGAACAGGGGGCTTTCGATTCACCCCTCCACTTT; CDR3 protein: CASSEQGAFDSPLHF
clone size: NA; D gene: NA; J gene: TRBJ2-1; V gene: TRBV29-1; CDR3 DNA: TGCAGCGTTTCCAGCTCCTACAATGAGCAGTTCTTC; CDR3 protein: CSVSSSYNEQFF
clone size: once; D gene: TRBD2; J gene: TRBJ2-3; V gene: TRBV6-5; CDR3 DNA: TGTGCCAGCAGTTACACAGGGACTAGCCCGAATACGCAGTATTTT; CDR3 protein: CASSYTGTSPNTQYF
clone size: once; D gene: TRBD2; J gene: TRBJ2-2; V gene: TRBV5-4; CDR3 DNA: TGTGCCAGCAGCTTGGCGGACGGGGGGTGGACCGGGGAGCTGTTTTTT; CDR3 protein: CASSLADGGWTGELFF
clone size: NA; D gene: TRBD2; J gene: TRBJ2-3; V gene: TRBV3-1/TRBV3-2; CDR3 DNA: TGTGCCAGCAGCCATAGCGGGAGCACAGATACGCAGTATTTT; CDR3 protein: CASSHSGSTDTQYF
clone size: once; D gene: NA; J gene: TRBJ2-5; V gene: TRBV19; CDR3 DNA: TGTGCCAGTAGTATAGATGCAGGGCGAGAGACCCAGTACTTC; CDR3 protein: CASSIDAGRETQYF
clone size: once; D gene: NA; J gene: TRBJ2-5; V gene: TRBV18; CDR3 DNA: TGTGCCAGCTCACCGTCGGGAAACCCTCAAGAGACCCAGTACTTC; CDR3 protein: CASSPSGNPQETQYF
clone size: NA; D gene: NA; J gene: TRBJ1-5; V gene: TRBV7-2; CDR3 DNA: TGTGCCAGCAGCTTATCCCCCCCGGGGGGACAGCCCCAGCATTTT; CDR3 protein: CASSLSPPGGQPQHF
clone size: once; D gene: NA; J gene: TRBJ1-3; V gene: TRBV6-5; CDR3 DNA: TGTGCCAGCAGTTACTCGGCCGTCTCTGGAAACACCATATATTTT; CDR3 protein: CASSYSAVSGNTIYF
clone size: once; D gene: TRBD1; J gene: TRBJ2-7; V gene: TRBV19; CDR3 DNA: TGTGCCAGTAGTCCCGGACAGGGGGGTTCCTACGAGCAGTACTTC; CDR3 protein: CASSPGQGGSYEQYF
clone size: many; D gene: NA; J gene: TRBJ2-1; V gene: TRBV30; CDR3 DNA: TGTGCCTGGAGGTCGACTCCCTCCTACAATGAGCAGTTCTTC; CDR3 protein: CAWRSTPSYNEQFF
clone size: NA; D gene: NA; J gene: TRBJ1-2; V gene: TRBV4-3; CDR3 DNA: TGCGCCAGCAGCCAAGGAGATGGCGGAACTCAGAACGGCTACACCTTC; CDR3 protein: CASSQGDGGTQNGYTF
clone size: NA; D gene: TRBD1; J gene: TRBJ2-1; V gene: TRBV2; CDR3 DNA: TGTGCCAGCACTTTCCCTGGGACAGGGGACAATGAGCAGTTCTTC; CDR3 protein: CASTFPGTGDNEQFF
clone size: NA; D gene: NA; J gene: TRBJ2-4; V gene: TRBV7-8; CDR3 DNA: TGTGCCAGCAGCTCGTCCGGGGTGGTTGGGGACATTCAGTACTTC; CDR3 protein: CASSSSGVVGDIQYF
clone size: once; D gene: NA; J gene: TRBJ1-2; V gene: TRBV6-4; CDR3 DNA: TGTGCCAGCAGTGACCACCGGACGGGAGGCTACACCTTC; CDR3 protein: CASSDHRTGGYTF
clone size: NA; D gene: NA; J gene: TRBJ1-2; V gene: TRBV3-1/TRBV3-2; CDR3 DNA: TGTGCCAGCAGCCAAGATCTGTGGGGCGATGGCTACACCTTC; CDR3 protein: CASSQDLWGDGYTF
clone size: NA; D gene: NA; J gene: TRBJ1-2; V gene: TRBV12-2; CDR3 DNA: TGTGCAAGTCGCTCGGACAGGGGACATGGCTACACCTTC; CDR3 protein: CASRSDRGHGYTF
clone size: NA; D gene: NA; J gene: TRBJ1-1; V gene: TRBV27; CDR3 DNA: TGTGCCAGCAGTCTCTCTAGAGGGGGTGTAGCTGAAGCTTTCTTT; CDR3 protein: CASSLSRGGVAEAFF
clone size: NA; D gene: TRBD1; J gene: TRBJ1-2; V gene: TRBV30; CDR3 DNA: TGTGCCTGGGGGGGACAGGGTCATCCGAACTATGGCTACACCTTC; CDR3 protein: CAWGGQGHPNYGYTF
clone size: NA; D gene: NA; J gene: TRBJ1-2; V gene: TRBV28; CDR3 DNA: TGTGCCAGCAGGGGGCAGGGGAATGGTGGCTACACCTTC; CDR3 protein: CASRGQGNGGYTF
clone size: NA; D gene: NA; J gene: TRBJ2-6; V gene: TRBV9; CDR3 DNA: TGTGCCAGCAGCCCACCGACGGGGGCTGGGGCCAACGTCCTGACTTTC; CDR3 protein: CASSPPTGAGANVLTF
clone size: NA; D gene: TRBD1; J gene: TRBJ2-1; V gene: TRBV11-2; CDR3 DNA: TGTGCCAGCAGCTTAGTAGGTCCCAGGACAGGGAACGATGAGCAGTTCTTC; CDR3 protein: CASSLVGPRTGNDEQFF
clone size: few; D gene: TRBD1; J gene: TRBJ1-6; V gene: TRBV10-3; CDR3 DNA: TGTGCCACGCGACAGGGTTTGGAACGATCACCCCTCCACTTT; CDR3 protein: CATRQGLERSPLHF
clone size: NA; D gene: TRBD1; J gene: TRBJ1-1; V gene: TRBV27; CDR3 DNA: TGTGCCAGCCAAGATACCCTTACGGACAGGCGAGCACCCCTCACCGCTTTCTTT; CDR3 protein: CASQDTLTDRRAPLTAFF
clone size: medium-sized; D gene: TRBD2; J gene: TRBJ2-2; V gene: TRBV11-3; CDR3 DNA: TGTGCCAGCAGCCCCTCGCGACTAGCGGGGGATGCCGGGGAGCTGTTTTTT; CDR3 protein: CASSPSRLAGDAGELFF